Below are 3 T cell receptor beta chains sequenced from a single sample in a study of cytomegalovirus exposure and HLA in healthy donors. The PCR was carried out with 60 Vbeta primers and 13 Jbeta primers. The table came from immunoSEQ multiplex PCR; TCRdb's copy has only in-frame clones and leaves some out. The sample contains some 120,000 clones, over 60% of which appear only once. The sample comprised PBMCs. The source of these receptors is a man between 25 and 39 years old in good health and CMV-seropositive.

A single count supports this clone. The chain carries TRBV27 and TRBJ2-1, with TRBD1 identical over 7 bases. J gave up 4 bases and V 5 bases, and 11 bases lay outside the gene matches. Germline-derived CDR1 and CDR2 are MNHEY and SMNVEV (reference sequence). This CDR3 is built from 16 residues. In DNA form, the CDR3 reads TGTGCCAGCAGTGACCTACCGGGACAGCATTACAATGAGCAGTTCTTC. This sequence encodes CASSDLPGQHYNEQFF.

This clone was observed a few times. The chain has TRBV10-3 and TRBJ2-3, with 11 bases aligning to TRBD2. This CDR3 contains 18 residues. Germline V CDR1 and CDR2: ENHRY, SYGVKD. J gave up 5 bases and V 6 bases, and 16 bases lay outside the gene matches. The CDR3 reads CAIRTFSGGAGSQDTQYF. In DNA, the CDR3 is TGTGCCATCAGAACTTTTAGCGGGGGGGCGGGATCCCAAGATACGCAGTATTTT.

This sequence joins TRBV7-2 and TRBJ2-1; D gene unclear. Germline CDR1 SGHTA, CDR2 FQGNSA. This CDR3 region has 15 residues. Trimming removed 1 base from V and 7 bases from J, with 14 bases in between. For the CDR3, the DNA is TGTGCCAGCAGCTTAGGCATGGAGTTTCGGAATGAGCAGTTCTTC. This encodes CASSLGMEFRNEQFF.